This TCR beta chain emerged from a study of cytomegalovirus exposure and HLA in healthy donors. The table lists this clone with a few counts. This CDR3 has 13 residues. V was shortened by 8 bases and J by 2 bases, with 12 bases between the two germline ends. Germline V gene lookup returns CDR1 SNHLY and CDR2 FYNNEI. PCR involved 60 Vbeta and 13 Jbeta primers. Sequenced by immunoSEQ multiplex PCR; TCRdb stores in-frame clones only, minus some. This sample yields under 300,000 clones, of which around 65% are seen a single time; 2% to 2.5% belongs to the top ten. Material: PBMCs. This clonotype was sampled from a female donor in good health and CMV-seronegative. V gene TRBV2 combines with J gene TRBJ1-1, with a possible D match to TRBD1 (5 bases). CDR3 nucleotide sequence: TGTGCCAGCGGGGGGGAGCTTAACACTGAAGCTTTCTTT. It is translated as CASGGELNTEAFF. The variable domain in full, with the rest retrieved from reference TRBV2 and TRBJ1-1, is EPEVTQTPSHQVTQMGQEVILRCVPISNHLYFYWYRQILGQKVEFLVSFYNNEISEKSEIFDDQFSVERPDGSNFTLKIRSTKLEDSAMYFCASGGELNTEAFFGQGTRLTVV.